The rows below give T cell receptor beta chains drawn from one sample of a study of cytomegalovirus exposure and HLA in healthy donors. Sequenced by immunoSEQ multiplex PCR; TCRdb stores in-frame clones only, minus some. The sample includes 110,000 to 150,000 clones, 65% to 85% of them seen just once. The sample consisted of PBMCs. The source of these receptors is a male donor in good health and CMV-seronegative. CDR3s include the opening cysteine and the closing phenylalanine or tryptophan. The D gene is left open where the match is weak. Size is stated for part of the rows, as once, few or many counts, or as a class when the clone is expanded.

TRBD2 | TRBJ2-5 | NA | TRBV30 | CAWRWTSGEQYF | TGTGCCTGGAGGTGGACTAGCGGGGAGCAGTACTTC
TRBD2 | TRBJ2-1 | NA | TRBV19 | CASSIAGTREPYNEQFF | TGTGCCAGTAGTATAGCGGGGACTAGGGAGCCTTACAATGAGCAGTTCTTC
TRBD1 | TRBJ1-3 | NA | TRBV7-8 | CASSPTGGRNTIYF | TGTGCCAGCAGCCCAACAGGGGGGAGAAACACCATATATTTT
NA | TRBJ1-3 | NA | TRBV30 | CAGYRLSGNTIYF | TGTGCCGGCTACAGGCTCTCTGGAAACACCATATATTTT
TRBD1 | TRBJ1-5 | NA | TRBV19 | CASSGTGGHQPQHF | TGTGCCAGTAGTGGGACAGGGGGCCATCAGCCCCAGCATTTT
TRBD2 | TRBJ2-3 | NA | TRBV4-3 | CASSQDMFLAGSGDTQYF | TGCGCCAGCAGCCAAGATATGTTCCTAGCGGGGTCAGGAGATACGCAGTATTTT
NA | TRBJ2-1 | NA | TRBV7-7 | CASSLVGGDEQFF | TGTGCTAGCAGCTTAGTTGGCGGGGATGAGCAGTTCTTC
TRBD2 | TRBJ2-1 | NA | TRBV15 | CATSRGGRGYYNEQFF | TGTGCCACCAGCAGAGGGGGGAGGGGCTATTACAATGAGCAGTTCTTC
NA | TRBJ2-3 | few | TRBV19 | CASSIGLVANTQYF | TGTGCCAGTAGTATAGGGTTGGTAGCGAATACGCAGTATTTT
TRBD2 | TRBJ2-7 | NA | TRBV5-4 | CASSEGLALAEQYF | TGTGCCAGCAGCGAAGGACTAGCACTAGCCGAGCAGTACTTC
TRBD1 | TRBJ1-1 | once | TRBV7-9 | CASSLIRRDRIMNTEAFF | TGTGCCAGCAGCTTAATTCGCCGGGACAGGATAATGAACACTGAAGCTTTCTTT
NA | TRBJ2-5 | NA | TRBV6-5 | CASSYRGYRETQYF | TGTGCCAGCAGTTATCGGGGGTACCGAGAGACCCAGTACTTC
NA | TRBJ2-3 | NA | TRBV4-1 | CASSQAPTDTQYF | TGCGCCAGCAGCCAAGCCCCAACAGATACGCAGTATTTT
TRBD1 | TRBJ2-7 | NA | TRBV9 | CASSPWDRDYEQYF | TGTGCCAGCAGCCCATGGGACAGGGACTACGAGCAGTACTTC
NA | TRBJ1-5 | NA | TRBV30 | CAWTGSGNQPQHF | TGTGCCTGGACAGGGTCTGGCAATCAGCCCCAGCATTTT
NA | TRBJ1-1 | NA | TRBV5-3 | CARSLLFFGGCTEAFF | TGTGCCAGAAGCTTGCTATTCTTTGGGGGCTGCACTGAAGCTTTCTTT
TRBD1 | TRBJ2-1 | NA | TRBV6-4 | CASSNEATGGNEQFF | TGTGCCAGCAGCAACGAGGCCACAGGGGGCAATGAGCAGTTCTTC
TRBD2 | TRBJ2-3 | once | TRBV4-3 | CASSLGLAGGVTDTQYF | TGCGCCAGCAGCCTTGGACTAGCGGGGGGCGTCACAGATACGCAGTATTTT
TRBD1 | TRBJ1-4 | NA | TRBV6-1 | CASRGDSPEKLFF | TGTGCCAGCAGGGGGGACAGTCCCGAAAAACTGTTTTTT
NA | TRBJ2-7 | few | TRBV6-5 | CASSYAGEQYF | TGTGCCAGCAGTTACGCAGGAGAGCAGTACTTC
TRBD2 | TRBJ2-7 | NA | TRBV28 | CASDPGGRSYEQYF | TGTGCCAGTGACCCGGGAGGAAGGTCCTACGAGCAGTACTTC
TRBD1 | TRBJ1-2 | few | TRBV6-4 | CASSPTGTGSRYTF | TGTGCCAGCAGTCCCACCGGGACAGGGTCTCGCTACACCTTC
NA | TRBJ1-1 | NA | TRBV2 | CASSEAGRITEAFF | TGTGCCAGCAGTGAGGCGGGGAGGATCACTGAAGCTTTCTTT